This T cell receptor (beta chain) was observed in a study of CD8 T cells in ankylosing spondylitis. The study's findings and limits: Characteristic of ankylosing spondylitis blood, it appeared, was a TCR beta motif comprising about eight highly homologous variants.

One entry per CDR3 protein results from TCRdb running MiXCR on the 5' RACE reads. The sample consists of about 800,000 distinct CDR3 sequences, 12% of them appearing once. The CDR3 loop spans 12 amino acids. Trimming took 6 bases from V and 6 from J, leaving 12 bases between them. Germline loops: CDR1 MNHEY, CDR2 SMNVEV (reference sequence). This clonotype was detected only a few times. The antigen remains unidentified. The sequence was collected from a male donor with ankylosing spondylitis. This chain joins TRBV27 and TRBJ2-7; D may match TRBD1 or TRBD2 (5 bases each). Sequenced input: blood, either unsorted or a sorted T cell fraction (not recorded which). As DNA, the CDR3 is TGTGCCAGCAGCCGGCCAGGGAGCGAGCAGTACTTC. Encoded protein: CASSRPGSEQYF.